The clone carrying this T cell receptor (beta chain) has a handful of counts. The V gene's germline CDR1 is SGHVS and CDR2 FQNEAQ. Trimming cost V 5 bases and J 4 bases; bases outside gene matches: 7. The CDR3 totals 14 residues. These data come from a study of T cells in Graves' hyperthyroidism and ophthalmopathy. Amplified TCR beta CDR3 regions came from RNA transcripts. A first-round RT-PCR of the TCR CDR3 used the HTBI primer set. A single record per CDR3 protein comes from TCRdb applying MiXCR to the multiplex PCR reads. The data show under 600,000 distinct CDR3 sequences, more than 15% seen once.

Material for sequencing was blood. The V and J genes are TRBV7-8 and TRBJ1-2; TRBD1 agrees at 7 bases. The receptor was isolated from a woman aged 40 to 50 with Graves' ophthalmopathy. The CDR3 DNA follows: TGTGCCAGCAGCATATCCGGGACAGCCTATGGCTACACCTTC. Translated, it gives CASSISGTAYGYTF.